This T cell receptor beta chain was documented in a study of beta chain features in type 1 diabetes. Expressed TCRB transcripts were sequenced because the isolated RNA had all been reverse transcribed beforehand. TCRdb keeps only in-frame clones here, not all; method: immunoSEQ multiplex PCR. The profile covers around 21,000 clones, with 50% appearing a single time and approximately 0.4% taken by the ten largest. Trimming removed 1 base at V and 3 bases at J, with 7 bases between. CDR1 is SGHTA, CDR2 FQGNSA, per germline. CDR3 size: 13 residues. V and J are TRBV7-2 and TRBJ2-7; D is possibly TRBD1 (6 bases). The receptor was derived from a man aged 18 to 30 in good health. Sequencing was performed on stem cell memory CD4+ T cells from blood. This chain's CDR3 is CASSLEGGYEQYF. CDR3 nucleotide sequence: TGTGCCAGCAGCTTAGAAGGGGGCTACGAGCAGTACTTC.